This T cell receptor (beta chain) was recorded in a study of beta chain features in type 1 diabetes. The CDR3 loop spans 22 amino acids. Germline V gives CDR1 SGHRS, CDR2 YFSETQ. The trim removed 6 bases at V and 5 bases at J, leaving 31 bases unmatched. General study points: Moderate but significant shortening of TCRB CDR3s was recorded in all four CD4+ subsets from Type 1 diabetes patients.

The whole isolated RNA underwent reverse transcription, so sequencing captured expressed TCRB transcripts. Assay: immunoSEQ multiplex PCR; the TCRdb copy retains only in-frame clones and omits some. The repertoire holds under 250,000 clones, roughly 15% seen once, with about 0.024% in the top ten. Turning to this clone: The antigen remains unidentified.

This receptor was taken from a woman aged 40 to 55 in good health. V and J are TRBV5-1 and TRBJ2-2; 7 nucleotides agree with TRBD2. What was sequenced was naive CD4+ T cells from blood. CDR3 protein: CASNVLPRGVQGAQTRTGELFF. CDR3 sequence (DNA): TGCGCCAGCAACGTGCTACCTCGGGGGGTCCAAGGGGCTCAAACCAGGACCGGGGAGCTGTTTTTT.